What follows are 28 T cell receptor beta chains derived from one specimen sequenced in a study of T cells in narcolepsy. Profiled with immunoSEQ multiplex PCR; TCRdb holds only in-frame clones, not every one. The sample contains about 10,000 clones, 60% to 80% of which appear only once. The sequenced material came from CD45RA- memory CD8+ T cells from PBMCs. The receptor source for this set is a human donor with narcolepsy.

By proportion, this clone is medium-sized. The rearrangement links TRBV6-1 to TRBJ1-6; possible D gene TRBD1, 5 bases. This CDR3 spans 14 amino acids. Per germline, CDR1 MNHNS and CDR2 SASEGT. The V gene lost 3 bases and the J gene lost 5 bases, with 8 bases spanning the gap. The CDR3 DNA reads TGTGCCAGCAGTGATCAGGGAGATAATTCACCCCTCCACTTT. Protein: CASSDQGDNSPLHF.

The chain uses TRBV27 and TRBJ2-1, with D possibly being TRBD2 (5 bases). Trimming took off 6 bases at V and 8 bases at J, with 23 bases between the two ends. Germline loops: CDR1 MNHEY, CDR2 SMNVEV (reference sequence). This CDR3 contains 16 residues. The CDR3 sequence is CASSRREAVAVHEQFF. CDR3 in DNA: TGTGCCAGCAGCCGTCGGGAAGCGGTCGCGGTGCATGAGCAGTTCTTC.

The chain carries TRBV11-3 and TRBJ1-2; unclear D gene. The germline gives CDR1 SGHNT, CDR2 YENEEA. The V and J ends lost 1 base and 4 bases respectively, with 19 bases between them. This CDR3 contains 17 residues. The CDR3 loop reads CASSLVGMEGSFYGYTF. The CDR3 nucleotides are TGTGCCAGCAGCTTAGTTGGTATGGAGGGATCCTTCTATGGCTACACCTTC.

The V call is TRBV27, the J call TRBJ2-7; 8 bases are shared with TRBD1. J gave up 0 bases and V 6 bases, and 4 bases lay outside the gene matches. Germline-derived CDR1 and CDR2 are MNHEY and SMNVEV (reference sequence). The CDR3 length is 14 residues. The CDR3 bases are TGTGCCAGCAGGCGGGACAGGAGCTCCTACGAGCAGTACTTC. This gives the protein CASRRDRSSYEQYF.

V gene TRBV6-5 combines with J gene TRBJ2-3; D gene ambiguous. V lost 1 base and J lost 5, with 4 bases in between. Per the germline V gene, CDR1 is MNHEY and CDR2 is SVGAGI. The CDR3 sequence is 12 residues long. CDR3 nucleotides: TGTGCCAGCAGTTACTTGGGAGATACGCAGTATTTT. Translated, it gives CASSYLGDTQYF.

The CDR3: CAWSVLAWNNEQFF. CDR3 DNA: TGTGCCTGGAGTGTACTAGCGTGGAACAATGAGCAGTTCTTC. The chain has TRBV30 and TRBJ2-1; 7 bases are shared with TRBD2. CDR1 is GTSNPN and CDR2 is SVGIG in the germline V gene (reference sequence). The V gene end was trimmed by 0 bases and the J gene end by 5 bases; junction bases not matched to a gene: 4. The length of the CDR3 is 14 residues.

The chain links TRBV19 to TRBJ2-3, with D unresolved. Trimming removed 3 bases from V and 4 bases from J, with 11 bases in between. Germline-derived CDR1 and CDR2 are LNHDA and SQIVND (reference sequence). This CDR3 has 14 amino acids. The CDR3 nucleotides are TGTGCCAGTAGTATCCTTGCGTGGGCAGATACGCAGTATTTT. Residues: CASSILAWADTQYF.

The chain uses TRBV2 and TRBJ2-7, with TRBD2 matching 9 bases. The germline CDR1 and CDR2 sequences are SNHLY and FYNNEI. With 7 bases clipped from V and 6 bases from J, the junction kept 13 bases outside the gene matches. This CDR3 has 15 amino acids. The chain's CDR3 is CASNRGTSSFGEQYF. The CDR3 DNA follows: TGTGCCAGCAACCGGGGGACTAGCTCGTTCGGCGAGCAGTACTTC.

This clone was detected a few times. The CDR3 reads CASSEAAGGPDTQYF. CDR3 bases: TGTGCCAGCAGTGAAGCAGCGGGGGGGCCGGATACGCAGTATTTT. The chain couples TRBV6-1 to TRBJ2-3; 10 bases match TRBD2. CDR1 MNHNS and CDR2 SASEGT come from the germline V gene. CDR3 size: 15 residues. The V and J ends lost 0 bases and 6 bases, in that order; junction bases with no gene match: 3.

V gene TRBV28 combines with J gene TRBJ2-7; D not certain. The germline V gene has CDR1 MDHEN and CDR2 SYDVKM. CDR3 length: 14 residues. Trimming stripped 2 bases from V and 4 bases from J, with 12 bases between. Written as DNA, the CDR3 is TGTGCCAGCAGTTTAGGTGCTTGGATGTACGAGCAGTACTTC. This codes for CASSLGAWMYEQYF.

This clone was seen a handful of times. A much larger clone lies one base from this, so it may be a read error. Other DNA sequences in the sample encode the same CDR3. This chain uses TRBV4-1 with TRBJ1-1; the D is unclear. The V end lost 0 bases, the J end lost 1 base, and 9 bases lay between the germline ends. The germline gives CDR1 MGHRA, CDR2 YSYEKL. The CDR3 runs to 15 residues. CDR3 in DNA: TGCGCCAGCAGCCAAGATGGAGGGCCGAACACTGAAGCTTTCTTT. Its protein product is CASSQDGGPNTEAFF.

V usage is TRBV25-1 and J usage is TRBJ1-1; D is unclear. Germline V lookup: CDR1 MGHDK, CDR2 SYGVNS. The V and J ends lost 4 bases and 3 bases respectively, with 6 bases between them. The CDR3 runs to 12 residues. CDR3 sequence: CASSVGYTEAFF. The CDR3 region has the DNA TGTGCCAGCAGTGTTGGATACACTGAAGCTTTCTTT.

This chain connects TRBV15 to TRBJ2-3, with TRBD1 identical over 10 bases. Germline loops: CDR1 LNHNV, CDR2 YYDKDF (reference sequence). V was pared by 5 bases and J by 12 bases, with 14 bases of the junction left unmatched. This CDR3 is built from 15 residues. The CDR3 bases are TGTGCCACCAGCTCACCGGGACAGGGGTTGAATGACCAGTATTTT. It codes for CATSSPGQGLNDQYF.

Comment on this clone: Other nucleotide sequences in the sample specify the same CDR3. The chain has TRBV28 and TRBJ2-3; 11 bases fit TRBD2. The length of the CDR3 is 16 residues. Germline V gene data show CDR1 as MDHEN and CDR2 as SYDVKM. Trimming cost V 4 bases and J 1 base; bases outside gene matches: 4. The CDR3 region has the DNA TGTGCCAGCAGTTCGACTAGCGGGGTGGGCACAGATACGCAGTATTTT. Protein sequence: CASSSTSGVGTDTQYF.

To note about this clone: The sample carries other DNA sequences with the same CDR3. The chain joins TRBV28 to TRBJ2-7; 11 bases fit TRBD1. The CDR3 is made up of 15 amino acids. CDR1 is MDHEN and CDR2 is SYDVKM in the germline V gene. Trimming cost V 4 bases and J 7 bases; bases outside gene matches: 9. CDR3 DNA sequence: TGTGCCAGCAGTTCCCCAGGACAGGGGGCTAGGGAGCAGTACTTC. It is translated as CASSSPGQGAREQYF.

The CDR3 is CASSLDGVTDTQYF. The CDR3 DNA follows: TGTGCCAGCAGCTTAGACGGGGTTACAGATACGCAGTATTTT. J is TRBJ2-3 and V is TRBV7-9, with a weak D call TRBD2 (5 bases). Deletions cut 1 base from V and 3 bases from J, with 8 bases between. Looked up from germline, CDR1 is SEHNR and CDR2 is FQNEAQ (reference sequence). The CDR3 sequence is 14 residues long.

The chain links TRBV4-2 to TRBJ1-3, with TRBD1 as a possible D gene (6 bases). The V end lost 0 bases, the J end lost 0 bases, and 15 bases lay between the germline ends. Germline V CDR1 and CDR2: LGHNA, YNFKEQ. CDR3 length: 18 residues. In nucleotides, the CDR3 is TGTGCCAGCAGCCAAGAAGAGGGGGTAGTGATCTCTGGAAACACCATATATTTT. Protein product: CASSQEEGVVISGNTIYF.

The sample holds a few counts of this clone. This rearrangement joins TRBV6-1 to TRBJ2-7, with D tentatively TRBD1 (5 bases). The V end was cut by 8 bases, the J end by 4 bases, with 15 bases between. CDR1 MNHNS and CDR2 SASEGT come from the germline V gene. The CDR3 loop spans 13 amino acids. The CDR3 sequence is CASAPGRAYEQYF. The CDR3 DNA reads as TGTGCCAGCGCCCCGGGCAGGGCGTACGAGCAGTACTTC.

The V and J genes are TRBV9 and TRBJ1-3, with D possibly being TRBD1 (5 bases). Germline CDR1 reads SGDLS; CDR2 reads YYNGEE. The ends were cut back, 4 bases at V and 11 bases at J, with 22 bases in the middle. The CDR3 runs to 15 residues. CDR3 nucleotides: TGTGCCAGCAGCCCGGGGCCTGGTCTTTCTGGATCCATATATTTT. This translates into CASSPGPGLSGSIYF. Looking up the rest from reference TRBV9 and TRBJ1-3 gives the full variable domain: DSGVTQTPKHLITATGQRVTLRCSPRSGDLSVYWYQQSLDQGLQFLIQYYNGEERAKGNILERFSAQQFPDLHSELNLSSLELGDSALYFCASSPGPGLSGSIYFGEGSWLTVV.

CDR3 nucleotides: TGTGCCAGCAGCTTGTCGACAGGGAAAAACATTCAGTACTTC. This sequence encodes CASSLSTGKNIQYF. This chain uses TRBV11-2 with TRBJ2-4; 7 bases are a match to TRBD1. The trim removed 3 bases at V and 4 bases at J, leaving 3 bases unmatched. Germline V gives CDR1 SGHAT, CDR2 FQNNGV. The length of the CDR3 is 14 residues.

J is TRBJ2-5 and V is TRBV5-1; 14 bases are shared with TRBD2. CDR3 length: 18 residues. Germline lookup yields CDR1 SGHRS and CDR2 YFSETQ. V shed 0 bases, J shed 4 bases, and the junction held 8 bases outside the gene matches. CDR3 coding DNA: TGCGCCAGCAGCTTGGCGACTAGCGGGGGGGCCATGCTAGAGACCCAGTACTTC. This gives the protein CASSLATSGGAMLETQYF.

This clone appeared a single time. This chain connects TRBV27 to TRBJ1-1; possibly TRBD1 for D (6 bases). The CDR3 spans 15 residues. Trimming took 0 bases from V and 5 from J, leaving 13 bases between them. Germline V gives CDR1 MNHEY, CDR2 SMNVEV (reference sequence). The CDR3 region is CASSLSRVGGTEAFF. The CDR3 bases are TGTGCCAGCAGTTTATCCCGGGTAGGGGGGACTGAAGCTTTCTTT.

This clone was seen just once. CDR3 nucleotide sequence: TGTGCCAGCAGTGGGCTAGCGGGGGACCACAATGAGCAGTTCTTC. Its protein product is CASSGLAGDHNEQFF. The rearrangement uses TRBV6-4 and TRBJ2-1; 10 bases match TRBD2. The CDR3 totals 15 residues. Germline V gene sequence: CDR1 MRHNA, CDR2 SNTAGT. The trim removed 4 bases at V and 5 bases at J, leaving 5 bases unmatched.

The chain carries TRBV6-8 and TRBJ2-7, with TRBD2 as a possible D gene (5 bases). CDR1 MNHGY and CDR2 SAAAGT come from the germline V gene. V was pared by 6 bases and J by 5 bases, with 17 bases between. The CDR3 covers 14 residues. In nucleotides, the CDR3 is TGTGCCAGCAGGCCACAAACTAGTTCCCACGAGCAGTACTTC. Translating gives CASRPQTSSHEQYF.

The V call is TRBV9, the J call TRBJ2-7; D gene ambiguous. This CDR3 contains 14 residues. From germline, CDR1 is SGDLS and CDR2 YYNGEE. Trimming stripped 4 bases from V and 2 bases from J, with 13 bases between. In DNA form, the CDR3 reads TGTGCCAGCAGCCTGAACAATATGCCCTACGAGCAGTACTTC. Protein product: CASSLNNMPYEQYF.

This clone was picked up one time. The V and J genes are TRBV10-3 and TRBJ2-5; 11 bases are a match to TRBD2. This CDR3 is 15 amino acids long. The junction had 5 bases not matched to a gene; V was cut back by 4 bases and J by 4 bases. Germline CDR1 ENHRY, CDR2 SYGVKD. Here the CDR3 DNA reads TGTGCCATCAGTGGGGGGACTAGCGGAATAGAGACCCAGTACTTC. Its translation: CAISGGTSGIETQYF.

A note on this clone: A read error may produce the germline difference seen at one junction end. The J gene is TRBJ2-5, the V gene TRBV4-2; tentative D call: TRBD2 (6 bases). The tail of the sequence fits TRBJ2-7 better, so the J call may be wrong. The germline gives CDR1 LGHNA, CDR2 YNFKEQ. CDR3 length equals 15 residues. CDR3 loop: CASSQAGTQGGEQYF. The CDR3 DNA reads TGTGCTAGCAGCCAAGCTGGGACGCAGGGAGGCGAGCAGTACTTC.

The sample holds one count of this clone. The chain links TRBV6-6 to TRBJ2-1; D is unresolved. With 8 bases removed from V and 3 bases from J, the gap between germline ends came to 11 bases. Germline CDR1 reads MNHNY; CDR2 reads SVGAGI (reference sequence). This CDR3 is 13 amino acids long. The CDR3, as DNA: TGTGCCAGCTGCGTCCTGGACTACAATGAGCAGTTCTTC. Translation gives CASCVLDYNEQFF.